This T cell receptor beta chain was identified in a study of blood T cell repertoires in COVID-19. Study as a whole: From T cells, B-cell-depleted T cells, or PBMCs came the material, which was cDNA or gDNA.

Sequenced by immunoSEQ multiplex PCR; TCRdb stores in-frame clones only, minus some. The repertoire has 200,000 or so clones, 88% of them found once; the top ten carry roughly 2.6%. This receptor was taken from a woman in her twenties or thirties who had recovered from COVID-19. Sequenced: PBMCs or T cells enriched from blood (not recorded which).

CDR3 region: CASTPLDRVYEQYF. The CDR3 region has the DNA TGTGCCAGCACCCCCCTGGACAGGGTCTACGAGCAGTACTTC. The rearrangement uses TRBV11-2 and TRBJ2-7, with 8 bases lining up with TRBD1. Germline CDR1 is SGHAT and CDR2 is FQNNGV. Trimming cost V 7 bases and J 3 bases; bases outside gene matches: 8. The CDR3 loop spans 14 amino acids. Based on the CDR3 plus reference TRBV11-2 and TRBJ2-7, the full variable domain is EAGVAQSPRYKIIEKRQSVAFWCNPISGHATLYWYQQILGQGPKLLIQFQNNGVVDDSQLPKDRFSAERLKGVDSTLKIQPAKLEDSAVYLCASTPLDRVYEQYFGPGTRLTVT.